This T cell receptor (beta chain) was recovered during a study of PD-1 blockade in mismatch repair-deficient tumors. Profiling relied on immunoSEQ multiplex PCR, and the TCRdb table lists in-frame clones only, not all of them. The sample comprises 10,000 or so clones, over 80% of which are singletons, and roughly a tenth rests with the top ten. This clone was detected only once. Its antigen is not identified. Overall study results and limits: Tumor-resident clones, often undetectable pretreatment in blood, expanded then contracted after pembrolizumab.

Time point meaning: approximately 9-day in vitro stimulation with candidate neoantigen peptide 3. TCRs were sequenced from a few patients responding to pembrolizumab. Cells were stimulated approximately nine days with each of under 10 ELISpot-reactive neoantigens. A no-peptide control culture served as baseline for clone fold changes. Trimming took 5 bases from V and 3 from J, leaving 8 bases between them. The CDR3 sequence is 13 residues long. Germline V gene data show CDR1 as MDHEN and CDR2 as SYDVKM. Sequencing was performed on cells cultured in vitro, taken from a patient treated with pembrolizumab. This clonotype was sampled from an adult with mismatch repair-deficient cancer. This chain links TRBV28 with TRBJ1-5, with D uncertain. CDR3 in amino acids: CASSALNNQPQHF. The CDR3 DNA reads TGTGCCAGCAGTGCACTAAACAATCAGCCCCAGCATTTT.